This T cell receptor (beta chain) was profiled in a study of blood T cell repertoires in COVID-19. Trimming at V came to 4 bases and at J to 5 bases, leaving 8 bases not matched to a gene. Germline loops: CDR1 MGHDK, CDR2 SYGVNS. This CDR3 has 15 amino acids. Repertoires were generated with immunoSEQ multiplex PCR, while TCRdb's copy carries only in-frame clones and drops some. The table lists more than 120,000 clones, over 80% of them singletons. A single count supports this clone. The sequence was collected from a woman between 50 and 59 years old with acute or convalescent COVID-19. Material for sequencing was peripheral blood. V is TRBV25-1 and J is TRBJ1-5; 7 bases are a match to TRBD1. DNA for the CDR3: TGTGCCAGCAGTGGATTAGACAGGGAAGATCAGCCCCAGCATTTT. It yields the protein CASSGLDREDQPQHF.